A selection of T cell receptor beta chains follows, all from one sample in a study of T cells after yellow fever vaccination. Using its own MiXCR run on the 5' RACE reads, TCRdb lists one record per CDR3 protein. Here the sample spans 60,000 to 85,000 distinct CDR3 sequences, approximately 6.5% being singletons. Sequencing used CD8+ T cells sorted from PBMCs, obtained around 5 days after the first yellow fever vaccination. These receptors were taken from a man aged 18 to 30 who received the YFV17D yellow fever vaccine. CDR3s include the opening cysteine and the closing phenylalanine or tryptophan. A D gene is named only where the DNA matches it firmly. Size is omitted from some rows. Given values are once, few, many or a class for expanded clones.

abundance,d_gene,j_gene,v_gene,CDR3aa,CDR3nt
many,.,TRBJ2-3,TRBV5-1,CASRGATGDRGTDTQYF,TGCGCCAGCAGGGGAGCCACTGGAGACCGTGGCACAGATACGCAGTATTTT
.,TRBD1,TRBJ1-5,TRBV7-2,CASSSGQGEAQPQHF,TGTGCCAGCAGCTCGGGACAGGGGGAAGCTCAGCCCCAGCATTTT
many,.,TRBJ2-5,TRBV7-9,CASSLFFRDQETQYF,TGTGCCAGCAGCTTATTCTTCAGGGATCAAGAGACCCAGTACTTC
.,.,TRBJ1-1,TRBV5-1,CASRQGPRSMNTEAFF,TGCGCCAGCAGACAGGGTCCGCGGTCCATGAACACTGAAGCTTTCTTT
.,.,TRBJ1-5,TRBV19,CASSPGLINQPQHF,TGTGCCAGTAGCCCAGGACTGATCAATCAGCCCCAGCATTTT
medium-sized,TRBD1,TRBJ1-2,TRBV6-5,CASSYEWDRGLGGYTF,TGTGCCAGCAGTTACGAGTGGGACAGGGGGCTGGGCGGCTACACCTTC
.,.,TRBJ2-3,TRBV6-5,CASSSYTSSTDTQYF,TGTGCCAGCAGTTCCTACACTAGTAGCACAGATACGCAGTATTTT
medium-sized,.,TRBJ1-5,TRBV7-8,CASSFKDRPFGNQPQHF,TGTGCCAGCAGCTTCAAAGACAGGCCCTTCGGCAATCAGCCCCAGCATTTT
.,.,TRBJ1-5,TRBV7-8,CASSLISQGWDQPQHF,TGTGCCAGCAGCTTAATATCGCAGGGCTGGGATCAGCCCCAGCATTTT
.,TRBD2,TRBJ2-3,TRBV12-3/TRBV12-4,CASSFFSGGDTQYF,TGTGCCAGCAGTTTCTTTAGCGGGGGGGATACGCAGTATTTT
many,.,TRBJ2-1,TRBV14,CASSHSTTTSSYNEQFF,TGTGCCAGCAGCCATTCGACCACAACCAGCTCCTACAATGAGCAGTTCTTC
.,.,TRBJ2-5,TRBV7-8,CASSLAGREEDRETQYF,TGTGCCAGCAGCTTAGCGGGCAGGGAGGAGGATAGGGAGACCCAGTACTTC
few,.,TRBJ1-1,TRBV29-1,CSVRLNTEAFF,TGCAGCGTTCGCTTGAACACTGAAGCTTTCTTT
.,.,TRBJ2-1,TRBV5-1,CASRGQGSHNEQFF,TGCGCCAGCAGAGGGCAGGGGTCCCACAATGAGCAGTTCTTC
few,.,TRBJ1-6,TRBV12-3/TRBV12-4,CASAEGVSNNSPLHF,TGTGCCAGCGCCGAGGGGGTATCGAATAATTCACCCCTCCACTTT
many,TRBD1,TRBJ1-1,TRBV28,CASSHRDRGIRAFF,TGTGCCAGCAGTCACAGGGACAGGGGGATTCGGGCTTTCTTT
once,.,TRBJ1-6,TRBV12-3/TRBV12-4,CASSPTPAWGVPLHF,TGTGCCAGCAGTCCGACCCCAGCATGGGGTGTACCCCTCCACTTT
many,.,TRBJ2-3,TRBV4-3,CASSQETGREDTDTQYF,TGCGCCAGCAGCCAAGAGACGGGCCGTGAGGACACAGATACGCAGTATTTT
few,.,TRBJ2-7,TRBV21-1,CASSPLGRYEQYF,TGTGCCAGCAGCCCGTTGGGGAGGTACGAGCAGTACTTC
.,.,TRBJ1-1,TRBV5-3,CAMGPGPPCGTEAFF,TGTGCCATGGGCCCTGGCCCCCCGTGTGGCACTGAAGCTTTCTTT
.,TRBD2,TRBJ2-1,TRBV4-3,CASSSTSGGAYNEQFF,TGCGCCAGCAGCTCGACTAGCGGGGGGGCCTACAATGAGCAGTTCTTC
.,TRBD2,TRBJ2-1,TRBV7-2,CASSLMVLAGGDEQFF,TGTGCCAGCAGCTTAATGGTACTAGCGGGGGGTGATGAGCAGTTCTTC
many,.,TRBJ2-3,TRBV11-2,CASSLGLAFADTQYF,TGTGCCAGCAGCTTAGGGCTAGCCTTCGCAGATACGCAGTATTTT
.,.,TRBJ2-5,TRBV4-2,CASSQRLAIETQYF,TGTGCCAGCAGCCAACGGCTAGCTATAGAGACCCAGTACTTC
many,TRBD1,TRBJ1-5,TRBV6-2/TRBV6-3,CASSYSRTGVFQPQHF,TGTGCCAGCAGTTACTCGAGGACAGGGGTTTTTCAGCCCCAGCATTTT
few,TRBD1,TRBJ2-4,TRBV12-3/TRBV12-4,CASSVTSGQGFNIQYF,TGTGCCAGCAGTGTTACTTCGGGACAGGGCTTCAACATTCAGTACTTC
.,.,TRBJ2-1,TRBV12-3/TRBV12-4,CASSLSRTTRHHNEQFF,TGTGCCAGCAGTTTATCCCGGACTACCAGACACCACAATGAGCAGTTCTTC
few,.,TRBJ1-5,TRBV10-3,CAITTDLNQPQHF,TGTGCCATCACTACAGACCTAAATCAGCCCCAGCATTTT
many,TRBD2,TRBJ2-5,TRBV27,CASSLSTSRETQYF,TGTGCCAGCAGTTTATCGACTAGCAGAGAGACCCAGTACTTC
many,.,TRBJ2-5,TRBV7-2,CASSFYARVQETQYF,TGTGCCAGCAGCTTTTATGCGAGGGTCCAAGAGACCCAGTACTTC
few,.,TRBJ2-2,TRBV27,CASAGTGELFF,TGTGCCAGCGCTGGGACCGGGGAGCTGTTTTTT
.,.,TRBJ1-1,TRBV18,CASSPKDGVFTEAFF,TGTGCCAGCTCACCAAAAGACGGGGTGTTCACTGAAGCTTTCTTT
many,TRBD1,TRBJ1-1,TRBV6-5,CASSLQGLNTEAFF,TGTGCCAGCAGTTTACAGGGGTTGAACACTGAAGCTTTCTTT
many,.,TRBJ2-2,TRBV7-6,CASSSTGTGELFF,TGTGCCAGCAGTTCGACCGGCACCGGGGAGCTGTTTTTT
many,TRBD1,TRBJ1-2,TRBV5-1,CASSLGTGTRGYTF,TGCGCCAGCAGCCTTGGGACAGGGACGAGGGGCTACACCTTC
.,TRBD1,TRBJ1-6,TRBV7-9,CASRGGQGASPLHF,TGTGCCAGCAGGGGAGGACAGGGGGCCTCACCCCTCCACTTT
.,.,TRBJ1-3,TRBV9,CASSHNRASSGNTIYF,TGTGCCAGCAGCCACAACAGGGCGAGCTCTGGAAACACCATATATTTT
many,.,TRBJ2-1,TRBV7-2,CASSSTTINEQFF,TGTGCCAGCAGCTCCACCACGATCAATGAGCAGTTCTTC
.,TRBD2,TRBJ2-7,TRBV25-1,CASSGYGGAYEQYF,TGTGCCAGCAGTGGATACGGGGGGGCCTACGAGCAGTACTTC
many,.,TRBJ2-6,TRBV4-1,CASSQQEGTLSGANVLTF,TGCGCCAGCAGCCAACAAGAAGGTACACTCTCTGGGGCCAACGTCCTGACTTTC
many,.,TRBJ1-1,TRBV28,CASSFPDMNTEAFF,TGTGCCAGCAGTTTTCCCGACATGAACACTGAAGCTTTCTTT
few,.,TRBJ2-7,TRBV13,CASSEGVSSYEQYF,TGTGCCAGCAGCGAGGGAGTTAGCTCCTACGAGCAGTACTTC